The 21 T cell receptor beta chains listed next were all sequenced from one sample in a study of OX40 agonist ivuxolimab in advanced cancers. Libraries were prepared by immunoSEQ multiplex PCR; TCRdb keeps only in-frame clonotypes and omits some of them. The sample includes over 35,000 clones, 74% of them seen just once. Sequences were derived from CD4+ or CD8+ T cells sorted from blood, sampled in a trial of the OX40 agonist ivuxolimab. The source of these receptors is an adult with an advanced solid tumor such as melanoma, head and neck, liver or kidney cancer.

This clone is medium-sized. At the DNA level, this CDR3 is encoded by other sequences in the same sample as well. The V and J genes are TRBV20-1 and TRBJ1-1; possibly TRBD1 for D (5 bases). Germline V gene lookup returns CDR1 DFQATT and CDR2 SNEGSKA (reference sequence). The V end lost 5 bases, the J end lost 2 bases, and 6 bases lay between the germline ends. The CDR3 length is 11 residues. CDR3 sequence: CSARDNTEAFF. For the CDR3, the DNA is TGCAGTGCTCGGGACAACACTGAAGCTTTCTTT.

The genes are TRBV19 and TRBJ2-6; the D gene is possibly TRBD2 (7 bases). The V end lost 5 bases, the J end lost 2 bases, and 16 bases lay between the germline ends. Germline V gene data show CDR1 as LNHDA and CDR2 as SQIVND (reference sequence). The CDR3 is made up of 17 amino acids. The CDR3 is CASSRGGGGPGANVLTF. CDR3 nucleotide sequence: TGTGCCAGTAGTCGCGGGGGCGGTGGGCCTGGGGCCAACGTCCTGACTTTC. The whole variable domain, filled in from reference TRBV19 and TRBJ2-6, reads DGGITQSPKYLFRKEGQNVTLSCEQNLNHDAMYWYRQDPGQGLRLIYYSQIVNDFQKGDIAEGYSVSREKKESFPLTVTSAQKNPTAFYLCASSRGGGGPGANVLTFGAGSRLTVL.

The V and J genes are TRBV7-2 and TRBJ1-3; weak D call: TRBD1 (5 bases). From germline, CDR1 is SGHTA and CDR2 FQGNSA. V lost 5 bases, J lost 0 bases, and 11 bases lay in between. The CDR3 consists of 15 residues. The DNA of the CDR3 is TGTGCCAGCAGCCCCAGGGTTTCCTCTGGAAACACCATATATTTT. It encodes CASSPRVSSGNTIYF.

V is TRBV2 and J is TRBJ1-1; no definite D call. Germline CDR1 and CDR2: SNHLY and FYNNEI. The CDR3 spans 12 residues. The ends were cut back, 7 bases at V and 1 base at J, with 7 bases in the middle. CDR3 sequence (DNA): TGTGCCAGCATACAAAAGAACACTGAAGCTTTCTTT. Encoded protein: CASIQKNTEAFF. The full variable domain, in which reference TRBV2 and TRBJ1-1 provide the parts outside the CDR3, is EPEVTQTPSHQVTQMGQEVILRCVPISNHLYFYWYRQILGQKVEFLVSFYNNEISEKSEIFDDQFSVERPDGSNFTLKIRSTKLEDSAMYFCASIQKNTEAFFGQGTRLTVV.

The genes are TRBV6-5 and TRBJ2-7; perhaps TRBD1 as D (5 bases). V was clipped by 6 bases and J by 3 bases, with 12 bases between them. Germline V gene data show CDR1 as MNHEY and CDR2 as SVGAGI. This CDR3 is built from 13 residues. The DNA for the CDR3 is TGTGCCAGCAGCCCAGGGCCGATCTACGAGCAGTACTTC. Amino acids: CASSPGPIYEQYF.

The chain joins TRBV6-6 to TRBJ1-2, with D perhaps TRBD1 (6 bases). There are 12 residues in the CDR3. Per the germline V gene, CDR1 is MNHNY and CDR2 is SVGAGI (reference sequence). The V gene lost 4 bases and the J gene lost 8 bases, with 11 bases spanning the gap. This CDR3 is CASSSRGEGYTF. The CDR3 DNA reads as TGTGCCAGCAGTTCAAGGGGGGAGGGCTACACCTTC.

This clone was found a few times. The sample contains more than one DNA sequence encoding this CDR3. This chain joins TRBV7-9 and TRBJ1-1; a possible D gene is TRBD1 (6 bases). This CDR3 is built from 13 residues. Deletions cut 1 base from V and 4 bases from J, with 7 bases between. Germline CDR1 reads SEHNR; CDR2 reads FQNEAQ (reference sequence). DNA for the CDR3: TGTGCCAGCAGCTTAGAAGGGGGCACTGAAGCTTTCTTT. Its protein is CASSLEGGTEAFF.

The J gene is TRBJ2-5, the V gene TRBV6-1; 10 bases match TRBD2. The CDR3 length is 14 residues. J lost 5 bases, V lost 7 bases, and 7 bases had no gene match. Per germline, CDR1 MNHNS and CDR2 SASEGT. This CDR3 is CASMSGGVWETQYF. For the CDR3, the DNA is TGTGCCAGCATGAGCGGGGGGGTTTGGGAGACCCAGTACTTC.

The rearrangement uses TRBV10-3 and TRBJ2-7, with 8 bases lining up with TRBD1. Germline V gene data show CDR1 as ENHRY and CDR2 as SYGVKD. Unmatched junction bases numbered 4, after V lost 1 base and J lost 2 bases. This CDR3 has 15 amino acids. The CDR3 here is CAISEWDRPAYEQYV. As DNA, the CDR3 is TGTGCCATCAGTGAGTGGGACAGGCCAGCCTACGAGCAGTACGTC.

The rearrangement uses TRBV5-4 and TRBJ1-1; no reliable D call. V was clipped by 0 bases and J by 4 bases, with 10 bases between them. CDR1 and CDR2 from the germline V gene are SGHNT and YYREEE (reference sequence). This CDR3 has 14 amino acids. The CDR3 sequence: CASSLAGSTTEAFF. The DNA for the CDR3 is TGTGCCAGCAGCTTGGCGGGGTCCACCACTGAAGCTTTCTTT.

The chain combines TRBV5-1 with TRBJ2-5, with a weak D call TRBD2 (5 bases). Trimming stripped 2 bases from V and 3 bases from J, with 5 bases between. Looked up from germline, CDR1 is SGHRS and CDR2 is YFSETQ. The CDR3 sequence is 12 residues long. The CDR3 bases are TGCGCCAGCAGCTTCGGGGAAGAGACCCAGTACTTC. As protein: CASSFGEETQYF. Drawing the rest from reference TRBV5-1 and TRBJ2-5, the complete variable domain is KAGVTQTPRYLIKTRGQQVTLSCSPISGHRSVSWYQQTPGQGLQFLFEYFSETQRNKGNFPGRFSGRQFSNSRSEMNVSTLELGDSALYLCASSFGEETQYFGPGTRLLVL.

The chain recombines TRBV7-6 with TRBJ2-1, with D possibly being TRBD2 (6 bases). In germline, CDR1 is SGHVS, CDR2 FNYEAQ. V was shortened by 1 base and J by 6 bases, with 13 bases between the two germline ends. This CDR3 has 15 residues. The CDR3 sequence: CASSLGGVGSNEQFF. The DNA of the CDR3 is TGTGCCAGCAGCTTAGGGGGGGTTGGAAGCAATGAGCAGTTCTTC.

The rearrangement uses TRBV5-1 and TRBJ1-2; D gene unclear. CDR3 size: 14 residues. The germline V gene encodes CDR1 SGHRS and CDR2 YFSETQ. V lost 0 bases to trimming and J lost 3 bases, with 9 bases between them. The CDR3 sequence: CASSLVFGDYGYTF. In DNA form, the CDR3 reads TGCGCCAGCAGCTTGGTGTTTGGGGACTATGGCTACACCTTC. Filled out from reference TRBV5-1 and TRBJ1-2, the complete variable domain reads KAGVTQTPRYLIKTRGQQVTLSCSPISGHRSVSWYQQTPGQGLQFLFEYFSETQRNKGNFPGRFSGRQFSNSRSEMNVSTLELGDSALYLCASSLVFGDYGYTFGSGTRLTVV.

This sequence joins TRBV9 and TRBJ1-5; D ambiguous. Per the germline V gene, CDR1 is SGDLS and CDR2 is YYNGEE. Trimming cost V 0 bases and J 0 bases, with 13 bases left between them. CDR3 length equals 17 residues. The CDR3 sequence: CASSVGVRVTSNQPQHF. The CDR3 coding sequence is TGTGCCAGCAGCGTAGGGGTGAGAGTTACTAGCAATCAGCCCCAGCATTTT.

The chain recombines TRBV5-1 with TRBJ2-5, with no clear D. This CDR3 region has 14 residues. V was pared by 3 bases and J by 5 bases, with 14 bases between. Germline assignment: CDR1 SGHRS and CDR2 YFSETQ. CDR3 nucleotides: TGCGCCAGCAGCTCGTTCGGACCGTGGGAGACCCAGTACTTC. As protein: CASSSFGPWETQYF.

V is TRBV28 and J is TRBJ1-2; D not certain. Germline CDR1 and CDR2: MDHEN and SYDVKM. CDR3 size: 15 residues. The V and J ends lost 5 bases and 5 bases respectively, with 18 bases between them. In nucleotides, the CDR3 is TGTGCCAGCAGTCGAAGCGGGCAAAGTCGGTATGGCTACACCTTC. It is translated as CASSRSGQSRYGYTF.

The chain is built from TRBV19 and TRBJ2-5; 7 positions agree with TRBD1. This CDR3 has 13 amino acids. V was clipped by 5 bases and J by 3 bases; unmatched bases: 3. CDR1 is LNHDA and CDR2 is SQIVND in the germline V gene (reference sequence). The CDR3 coding sequence is TGTGCCAGTAGTTGGGGACAGAAAGAGACCCAGTACTTC. Translated, it gives CASSWGQKETQYF.

The genes are TRBV6-1 and TRBJ1-2; D remains unclear. V was shortened by 1 base and J by 4 bases, with 13 bases between the two germline ends. The CDR3 loop spans 15 amino acids. Germline CDR1 MNHNS, CDR2 SASEGT. The CDR3 region is CASSEDRLGGYGYTF. The CDR3 DNA sequence: TGTGCCAGCAGTGAAGACAGATTAGGAGGCTATGGCTACACCTTC.

CDR3 in DNA: TGCAGCGTTCCCTCGGGCGGGGAGACCCAGTACTTC. This gives the protein CSVPSGGETQYF. This chain uses TRBV29-1 with TRBJ2-5; TRBD2 might be the D (5 bases). Between the trimmed V and J ends, which lost 5 bases and 5 bases, there was a span of 12 bases. Germline lookup yields CDR1 SQVTM and CDR2 ANQGSEA. The CDR3 runs 12 residues.

V usage is TRBV4-2 and J usage is TRBJ1-1; the D is unclear. The CDR3 is 13 residues long. The germline CDR1 and CDR2 sequences are LGHNA and YNFKEQ. Trimming shortened V by 0 bases and J by 4 bases, and 6 bases separated the two germline ends. The CDR3 DNA is TGTGCCAGCAGCCAAGAGTATGCCACTGAAGCTTTCTTT. This codes for CASSQEYATEAFF.

The chain carries TRBV7-2 and TRBJ2-3, with a weak D call TRBD2 (7 bases). The CDR3 extends over 14 amino acids. Germline V CDR1 and CDR2: SGHTA, FQGNSA. V shed 4 bases and J shed 4 bases, with 12 bases lying between them. The CDR3 reads CASSYRGASDTQYF. CDR3 nucleotide sequence: TGTGCCAGCAGCTACCGGGGGGCGTCAGATACGCAGTATTTT.